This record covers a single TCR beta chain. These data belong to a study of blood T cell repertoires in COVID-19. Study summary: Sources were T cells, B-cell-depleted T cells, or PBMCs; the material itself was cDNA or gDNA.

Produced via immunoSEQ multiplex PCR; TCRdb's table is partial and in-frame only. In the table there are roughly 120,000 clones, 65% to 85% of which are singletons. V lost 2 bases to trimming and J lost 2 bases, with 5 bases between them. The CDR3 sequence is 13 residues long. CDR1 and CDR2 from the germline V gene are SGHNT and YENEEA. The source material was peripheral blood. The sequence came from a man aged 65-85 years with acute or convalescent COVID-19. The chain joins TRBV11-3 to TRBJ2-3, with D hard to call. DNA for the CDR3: TGTGCCAGCAGCTTACAGTCCACAGATACGCAGTATTTT. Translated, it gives CASSLQSTDTQYF.